Each of the 29 T cell receptor beta chains below was sequenced from the same sample in a study of blood T cell repertoires in COVID-19. The method was immunoSEQ multiplex PCR; TCRdb's version includes in-frame clones alone and lacks a portion of them. The sample yields 70,000 or so clones, 86% seen once. Sequences were obtained from peripheral blood. These receptors were obtained from a man in his fifties with acute or convalescent COVID-19.

The V gene is TRBV27, the J gene TRBJ2-2, with 7 bases fitting TRBD2. The CDR3 totals 15 residues. After removal of 3 bases from V and 6 bases from J, the junction contained 7 bases not matched to a gene. Germline loops: CDR1 MNHEY, CDR2 SMNVEV (reference sequence). The chain's CDR3 is CASSFTGGRAGELFF. CDR3 nucleotide sequence: TGTGCCAGCAGTTTTACGGGAGGAAGGGCCGGGGAGCTGTTTTTT.

In DNA form, the CDR3 reads TGTGCCAGCAGTACGGGGGGTGGAGGCACAGATACGCAGTATTTT. It encodes CASSTGGGGTDTQYF. This chain links TRBV6-4 with TRBJ2-3, with TRBD2 matching 7 bases. Germline CDR1 and CDR2: MRHNA and SNTAGT. The CDR3 loop spans 15 amino acids. With V trimmed by 5 bases and J by 1 base, 6 bases remained unmatched.

This clone was detected only once. The chain employs TRBV19 and TRBJ2-7; 8 bases are a match to TRBD1. Trimming at V came to 4 bases and at J to 2 bases, leaving 10 bases not matched to a gene. The CDR3 covers 16 residues. CDR1 and CDR2 (germline): LNHDA, SQIVND (reference sequence). CDR3 residues: CASSTRRTGQTYEQYF. CDR3 nucleotides: TGTGCCAGTAGTACCCGACGGACAGGGCAGACCTACGAGCAGTACTTC. Complete variable domain (other parts from reference TRBV19 and TRBJ2-7): DGGITQSPKYLFRKEGQNVTLSCEQNLNHDAMYWYRQDPGQGLRLIYYSQIVNDFQKGDIAEGYSVSREKKESFPLTVTSAQKNPTAFYLCASSTRRTGQTYEQYFGPGTRLTVT.

This sequence joins TRBV2 and TRBJ1-1; a possible D gene is TRBD1 (5 bases). The ends were cut back, 7 bases at V and 5 bases at J, with 11 bases in the middle. Germline V CDR1 and CDR2: SNHLY, FYNNEI. The CDR3 runs to 12 residues. Written as DNA, the CDR3 is TGTGCCAGCATGGGGCCCTTGACTGAAGCTTTCTTT. Translating gives CASMGPLTEAFF.

This clone was seen a handful of times. This chain uses TRBV27 with TRBJ2-2; 11 bases fit TRBD2. The CDR3 extends over 17 amino acids. The V gene's germline CDR1 is MNHEY and CDR2 SMNVEV (reference sequence). V lost 3 bases to trimming and J lost 5 bases; unmatched junction nucleotides: 8. The CDR3 protein is CASSFGVAGGLTGELFF. Here the CDR3 DNA reads TGTGCCAGCAGTTTCGGGGTAGCGGGAGGGTTAACCGGGGAGCTGTTTTTT.

The genes are TRBV5-1 and TRBJ2-7; 8 bases line up with TRBD1. Germline V lookup: CDR1 SGHRS, CDR2 YFSETQ. V trimming: 0 bases; J trimming: 5 bases; junction bases outside the gene matches: 4. This CDR3 spans 14 amino acids. The CDR3 DNA sequence: TGCGCCAGCAGCTTGGTCCAGGGGGCGAACGAGCAGTACTTC. Amino acids: CASSLVQGANEQYF.

This clone was detected a few times. V and J are TRBV5-4 and TRBJ2-5; TRBD2 is a possible D gene (5 bases). The V end lost 0 bases, the J end lost 1 base, and 13 bases lay between the germline ends. CDR3 length: 16 residues. Per germline, CDR1 SGHNT and CDR2 YYREEE (reference sequence). The CDR3 reads CASSLVSGSRQETQYF. The CDR3 DNA reads as TGTGCCAGCAGCTTGGTGTCGGGGAGCCGCCAAGAGACCCAGTACTTC.

This chain links TRBV28 with TRBJ2-7; 11 bases map to TRBD2. The CDR3 runs to 15 residues. Germline CDR1 and CDR2: MDHEN and SYDVKM. J was trimmed by 7 bases and V by 3 bases; bases with no gene match: 8. CDR3 in amino acids: CASSFSGRDRREQYF. The CDR3, as DNA: TGTGCCAGCAGTTTTAGCGGGAGGGACCGTAGGGAGCAGTACTTC.

V is TRBV7-9 and J is TRBJ1-4; D is possibly TRBD1 (6 bases). The V gene lost 2 bases and the J gene lost 5 bases, with 15 bases spanning the gap. The CDR3 length is 16 residues. Per the germline V gene, CDR1 is SEHNR and CDR2 is FQNEAQ (reference sequence). CDR3 in DNA: TGTGCCAGCAGCTTACCATTGACAGGCGCGAATGAAAAACTGTTTTTT. Amino acid sequence: CASSLPLTGANEKLFF.

This chain uses TRBV18 with TRBJ2-6; tentatively, D is TRBD2 (6 bases). V shed 0 bases and J shed 0 bases, with 6 bases lying between them. The CDR3 sequence is 16 residues long. The germline gives CDR1 KGHSH, CDR2 LQKENI. In DNA, the CDR3 is TGTGCCAGCTCACCACCGGAGGGCTCTGGGGCCAACGTCCTGACTTTC. Its protein is CASSPPEGSGANVLTF.

The CDR3 region has the DNA TGTGCCAGCAGTCCCCGTCCCCTCGAAAAACTGTTTTTT. Amino acids: CASSPRPLEKLFF. The rearrangement joins TRBV12-3 or TRBV12-4 to TRBJ1-4, with D uncertain. There are 13 residues in the CDR3. V was shortened by 5 bases and J by 8 bases, with 12 bases between the two germline ends.

The chain uses TRBV19 and TRBJ2-3, with 7 bases matching TRBD1. With 6 bases clipped from V and 2 bases from J, the junction kept 8 bases outside the gene matches. The CDR3 is 15 amino acids. The germline V gene encodes CDR1 LNHDA and CDR2 SQIVND (reference sequence). The CDR3 is CASSRLTGSTDTQYF. CDR3 nucleotide sequence: TGTGCCAGTAGCCGATTGACAGGGTCCACAGATACGCAGTATTTT.

The gene calls are TRBV30 and TRBJ2-3, with D possibly TRBD1 on 6 matching bases. The CDR3 has 13 residues. Germline V CDR1 and CDR2: GTSNPN, SVGIG (reference sequence). V was trimmed by 5 bases and J by 3 bases, leaving 12 bases between them. The CDR3 region is CAWEIQGTDTQYF. Written as DNA, the CDR3 is TGTGCCTGGGAGATCCAGGGGACAGATACGCAGTATTTT.

This clone is labeled medium-sized. The chain joins TRBV4-2 to TRBJ1-2; TRBD1 might be the D (6 bases). V lost 8 bases, J lost 0 bases, and 13 bases lay in between. Germline V gene sequence: CDR1 LGHNA, CDR2 YNFKEQ. There are 14 residues in the CDR3. The CDR3 sequence is CASSDREANYGYTF. The CDR3 DNA follows: TGTGCCAGCTCGGACAGAGAAGCTAACTATGGCTACACCTTC.

The chain recombines TRBV5-1 with TRBJ1-4; possible D gene TRBD1, 6 bases. Trimming removed 2 bases at V and 7 bases at J, with 12 bases between. The CDR3 spans 14 residues. The germline V gene encodes CDR1 SGHRS and CDR2 YFSETQ. CDR3 in amino acids: CASSFQGSSEKLFF. CDR3 DNA sequence: TGCGCCAGCAGCTTCCAGGGGAGTTCTGAAAAACTGTTTTTT.

The chain joins TRBV6-1 to TRBJ2-1, with TRBD2 identical over 10 bases. CDR1 MNHNS and CDR2 SASEGT come from the germline V gene. This CDR3 region has 18 residues. J lost 0 bases, V lost 2 bases, and 7 bases had no gene match. The CDR3 DNA follows: TGTGCCAGCAGTGAATTTGTTAGCGGGGGGAACTCCTACAATGAGCAGTTCTTC. This gives the protein CASSEFVSGGNSYNEQFF.

The CDR3, as DNA: TGTGCCAGCAGCGACACAGCTTCAACTAATGAAAAACTGTTTTTT. It translates to CASSDTASTNEKLFF. The chain joins TRBV7-9 to TRBJ1-4; D gene unclear. CDR3 length: 15 residues. V lost 5 bases to trimming and J lost 0 bases, with 10 bases between them. Germline CDR1 reads SEHNR; CDR2 reads FQNEAQ (reference sequence).

The chain combines TRBV7-9 with TRBJ2-1, with D perhaps TRBD2 (6 bases). Germline CDR1 and CDR2: SEHNR and FQNEAQ (reference sequence). Trimming stripped 5 bases from V and 7 bases from J, with 15 bases between. The CDR3 covers 14 residues. The CDR3 loop is CASSARLGRNEQFF. The CDR3 coding sequence is TGTGCCAGCAGCGCCCGACTAGGTCGGAATGAGCAGTTCTTC. The whole variable domain, remainder taken from reference TRBV7-9 and TRBJ2-1, is DTGVSQNPRHKITKRGQNVTFRCDPISEHNRLYWYRQTLGQGPEFLTYFQNEAQLEKSRLLSDRFSAERPKGSFSTLEIQRTEQGDSAMYLCASSARLGRNEQFFGPGTRLTVL.

The chain has TRBV29-1 and TRBJ1-2; a weak D match, TRBD1 (6 bases). V lost 5 bases to trimming and J lost 7 bases, with 20 bases between them. Looked up from germline, CDR1 is SQVTM and CDR2 is ANQGSEA. This CDR3 region has 14 residues. The CDR3 DNA follows: TGCAGCGTTCCTGACCAGGGGATAGGGGGTGGCTACACCTTC. Its translation: CSVPDQGIGGGYTF.

This rearrangement joins TRBV19 to TRBJ2-1, with D maybe TRBD1 (5 bases). CDR3 length: 12 residues. Trimming took off 5 bases at V and 9 bases at J, with 11 bases between the two ends. Per germline, CDR1 LNHDA and CDR2 SQIVND (reference sequence). The CDR3 sequence is CASSQGSGEQFF. The CDR3 DNA reads as TGTGCCAGTAGTCAGGGCTCGGGTGAGCAGTTCTTC.

This chain links TRBV19 with TRBJ1-2; D is possibly TRBD1 (6 bases). Germline loops: CDR1 LNHDA, CDR2 SQIVND (reference sequence). Trimming took 6 bases from V and 6 from J, leaving 17 bases between them. This CDR3 comprises 14 residues. The CDR3 protein is CASSHTGTRNGYTF. The DNA of the CDR3 is TGTGCCAGTAGCCACACCGGGACACGCAATGGCTACACCTTC.

V usage is TRBV28 and J usage is TRBJ1-2; D remains ambiguous. Germline V lookup: CDR1 MDHEN, CDR2 SYDVKM. The V and J ends lost 1 base and 4 bases respectively, with 10 bases between them. There are 14 residues in the CDR3. DNA of the CDR3: TGTGCCAGCAGTTTATTTCCCCTCGGCTATGGCTACACCTTC. Its protein is CASSLFPLGYGYTF.

The chain is built from TRBV7-9 and TRBJ2-1; TRBD1 is a possible D gene (5 bases). V lost 5 bases to trimming and J lost 7 bases, with 12 bases between them. This CDR3 has 13 amino acids. Germline V CDR1 and CDR2: SEHNR, FQNEAQ (reference sequence). CDR3 nucleotide sequence: TGTGCCAGCAGCCCCCCAGGGTGGAATGAGCAGTTCTTC. Translated, it gives CASSPPGWNEQFF.

The chain carries TRBV21-1 and TRBJ2-7; TRBD1, the table's D call, was not compared with the DNA. TRBV21-1 constitutes a pseudogene. This CDR3 contains 16 residues. CDR3 amino acids: CARLRGTGGAADEQYF. The CDR3 DNA reads TGTGCCCGACTAAGGGGGACAGGGGGCGCCGCGGACGAGCAGTACTTC.

This clone was observed a single time. The V gene is TRBV6-1, the J gene TRBJ1-4; possible D gene TRBD1, 5 bases. The CDR3 contains 14 residues. Germline V CDR1 and CDR2: MNHNS, SASEGT. V was cut by 2 bases and J by 6 bases, with 10 bases left in between. The CDR3 sequence is CASSEQGKDEKLFF. The CDR3 DNA reads TGTGCCAGCAGTGAACAGGGAAAGGATGAAAAACTGTTTTTT.

The V gene is TRBV6-5, the J gene TRBJ2-7, with TRBD2 as a possible D gene (5 bases). Germline V gene lookup returns CDR1 MNHEY and CDR2 SVGAGI. V was cut by 4 bases and J by 1 base, with 14 bases left in between. This CDR3 is built from 15 residues. The CDR3 region is CASSSPSGNSYEQYF. The DNA for the CDR3 is TGTGCCAGCAGTTCCCCGTCCGGGAATTCCTACGAGCAGTACTTC.

The table lists this clone with a few counts. The chain joins TRBV5-4 to TRBJ1-2, with D possibly being TRBD1 (6 bases). Trimming left V 1 base short and J 4 bases short, with 11 bases between. CDR1 SGHNT and CDR2 YYREEE come from the germline V gene (reference sequence). The CDR3 is 14 amino acids. This chain's CDR3 is CASSLSGAIYGYTF. The CDR3, as DNA: TGTGCCAGCAGCTTGTCAGGGGCTATCTATGGCTACACCTTC.

This clone was picked up a small number of times. The chain carries TRBV7-2 and TRBJ1-1, with 11 bases lining up with TRBD1. Germline loops: CDR1 SGHTA, CDR2 FQGNSA. The CDR3 is made up of 15 amino acids. V gave up 5 bases and J gave up 4 bases; unmatched junction bases: 6. The CDR3 DNA is TGTGCCAGCAGCCTGTCCGGGACAGGGGGCACTGAAGCTTTCTTT. It translates to CASSLSGTGGTEAFF.

The chain is built from TRBV6-5 and TRBJ1-1, with D perhaps matching TRBD1 (5 bases). Germline V lookup: CDR1 MNHEY, CDR2 SVGAGI. The CDR3 sequence is 14 residues long. Trimming removed 6 bases from V and 2 bases from J, with 13 bases in between. The CDR3 loop reads CASSSGRRNTEAFF. The CDR3 DNA reads TGTGCCAGCAGCTCAGGGAGGCGAAACACTGAAGCTTTCTTT.